These T cell receptor beta chains were read from a single sample in a study of blood T cells in healthy people across ages. In TCRdb, the 5' RACE reads were re-called with MiXCR into one record per CDR3 protein. The top ten hold around 50% of the sample, which has approximately 350,000 distinct CDR3 sequences, approximately 52% seen once. Sequenced material: blood. All receptors come from a man aged 55 to 70 in good health. Both conserved end residues are trimmed from each CDR3. The size field is filled for only some rows; it gives once, few, many or a size class.

>TRBV29-1|TRBJ2-1|NA
SVKFRDTHYNEQF
>TRBV7-2|TRBJ2-3|NA
ASSLVGGRAPDTQY
>TRBV4-3|TRBJ1-6|NA
ASSQDVGRAAHAPLH
>TRBV20-1|TRBJ2-3|NA
SAEALGTDTQY
>TRBV7-2|TRBJ2-3|NA
ASSLTSDRGDTQY
>TRBV20-1|NA|NA
SAPSRGGSSYEQY
>TRBV20-1|TRBJ2-1|NA
SAGVPGPAVDEQF
>TRBV6-2/TRBV6-3|TRBJ1-2|NA
ASSSERYYGYT
>TRBV5-1|TRBJ2-3|NA
ASSEGIDTQY
>TRBV4-2|TRBJ1-1|NA
ASSQRRDADTEAF
>TRBV5-6|TRBJ1-6|many
ASSGWTVTGENSPLH
>TRBV6-1|TRBJ2-1|NA
ASSEPGQGSYNEQF
>TRBV7-2|TRBJ2-7|NA
ASSPTGATYEQY
>TRBV12-3/TRBV12-4|TRBJ2-3|NA
ASSAPVFAQY
>TRBV5-6|TRBJ1-4|NA
ASSFFGQPGEKLF
>TRBV27|TRBJ2-7|many
ASSLTSGGGEQY
>TRBV9|TRBJ2-7|many
ASSVAALAEPYEQY
>TRBV20-1|TRBJ1-1|NA
SARDGTVNTEAF
>TRBV20-1|TRBJ2-3|NA
SASAASTDTQY
>TRBV10-3|NA|NA
ATADWQETQY
>TRBV5-1|TRBJ2-5|few
ASSRTEGVQETQY
>TRBV29-1|TRBJ2-1|few
SVRRAGAPDNEQF
>TRBV7-2|TRBJ2-3|few
ASSLIRKDTQY
>TRBV7-6|TRBJ2-3|NA
ASSPRVGSGRAPDTQY
>TRBV28|NA|many
ASSSLTGAWYEQY
>TRBV15|TRBJ1-4|NA
ATGRGDTNEKLF
>TRBV6-2/TRBV6-3|TRBJ2-3|once
ASSYSSRGKTDTQY
>TRBV7-9|TRBJ2-5|few
ASSFGGLGETQY
>TRBV6-5|TRBJ1-4|once
ASSSGDRPEKLF
>TRBV7-2|TRBJ1-1|many
ASSLLRANTEAF
>TRBV3-1|TRBJ2-7|NA
ASSQQNPADRGTEQY
>TRBV7-3|TRBJ2-1|few
ASSRDLNNQQF
>TRBV27|TRBJ2-1|NA
ASSFAPSYSEQF
>TRBV28|TRBJ2-3|once
ASSSPTEKFTDTQY
>TRBV6-5|TRBJ2-3|NA
ASKTRGDTQY
>TRBV5-1|TRBJ2-1|NA
ASSSSTSGAYNEQF
>TRBV5-6|TRBJ2-7|NA
ASSLWTALVDEQY
>TRBV29-1|TRBJ2-1|NA
SVGGRGSTYEQF
>TRBV6-5|TRBJ2-5|few
ASRATGLGTQY
>TRBV20-1|TRBJ2-1|NA
SPQDRWYIEQF
>TRBV20-1|TRBJ2-7|NA
SATSPGLAGGEQY
>TRBV4-3|TRBJ2-1|NA
ASSFIAGLAPDSNEQF
>TRBV4-3|TRBJ2-1|once
ASSQVNNCEQF
>TRBV4-1|TRBJ2-7|few
ASSQEPGPYEQY
>TRBV10-3|TRBJ2-7|many
AISPSGRGQGEQY
>TRBV5-4|TRBJ2-1|NA
ASSVSGGVNEQF
>TRBV7-2|TRBJ2-1|few
ASSKKGGGNNEQF
>TRBV20-1|TRBJ2-1|many
SAKIRDSHYNEQF
>TRBV9|TRBJ2-5|NA
ASSVGGSETQY
>TRBV21-1|TRBJ2-7|NA
ASSKRGARYEQY
>TRBV4-3|TRBJ2-7|few
ASSVNTGPYEQY